The 21 T cell receptor beta chains listed next were all sequenced from one sample in a study of shared clonotypes between healthy human individuals. Assay used: immunoSEQ multiplex PCR; TCRdb lists only in-frame clones, some missing. The sample contains about 980,000 clones, 60% to 85% of which appear only once. The material sequenced was memory CD4+ T cells sorted from blood. Indicated subset: CD45RA-negative fraction. The source of these receptors is a man in his late teens or twenties in good health.

The CDR3 loop is CASSSTSQGEQFF. The CDR3 region has the DNA TGTGCCAGCAGCTCGACTAGTCAAGGGGAGCAGTTCTTC. The chain has TRBV7-3 and TRBJ2-1; perhaps TRBD2 as D (6 bases). V lost 4 bases to trimming and J lost 10 bases, with 14 bases between them. Germline V gene lookup returns CDR1 SGHTA and CDR2 FQGTGA. The CDR3 has 13 amino acids. Full variable domain (outside the CDR3, taken from reference TRBV7-3 and TRBJ2-1): GAGVSQTPSNKVTEKGKYVELRCDPISGHTALYWYRQSLGQGPEFLIYFQGTGAADDSGLPNDRFFAVRPEGSVSTLKIQRTERGDSAVYLCASSSTSQGEQFFGPGTRLTVL.

V gene TRBV5-1 combines with J gene TRBJ2-7; TRBD2 agrees at 10 bases. J lost 3 bases, V lost 0 bases, and 3 bases had no gene match. This CDR3 has 15 amino acids. Germline-derived CDR1 and CDR2 are SGHRS and YFSETQ. CDR3 nucleotides: TGCGCCAGCAGCTTGGGGGGGACTAGCGTCTACGAGCAGTACTTC. Translation: CASSLGGTSVYEQYF.

This chain connects TRBV10-3 to TRBJ1-2; D is perhaps TRBD1 (6 bases). Looked up from germline, CDR1 is ENHRY and CDR2 is SYGVKD. V lost 4 bases and J lost 2, with 8 bases in between. The CDR3 contains 13 residues. This CDR3 is CAISGDINYGYTF. CDR3 nucleotide sequence: TGTGCCATCAGTGGGGACATAAACTATGGCTACACCTTC.

This clone was detected only once. Within the sample, other DNA sequences also encode this same CDR3. The gene calls are TRBV9 and TRBJ2-2; 12 bases are shared with TRBD2. V was clipped by 4 bases and J by 4 bases; unmatched bases: 5. The CDR3 runs to 16 residues. Germline assignment: CDR1 SGDLS and CDR2 YYNGEE. CDR3 region: CASSTRLAGVTGELFF. In DNA form, the CDR3 reads TGTGCCAGCAGCACAAGACTAGCGGGAGTCACCGGGGAGCTGTTTTTT.

The chain combines TRBV5-1 with TRBJ2-3; TRBD1 aligns across 9 bases. There are 14 residues in the CDR3. The trim removed 4 bases at V and 4 bases at J, leaving 4 bases unmatched. Germline values: CDR1 SGHRS, CDR2 YFSETQ. The CDR3 reads CASSRDRAADTQYF. CDR3 DNA sequence: TGCGCCAGCAGCCGGGACAGGGCGGCAGATACGCAGTATTTT.

V gene TRBV21-1 combines with J gene TRBJ2-1; the D call TRBD2 from the table was never checked on the DNA. TRBV21-1 is classified as a pseudogene. This CDR3 is built from 15 residues. The CDR3 here is CASSSSGGGPIEQFF. For the CDR3, the DNA is TGTGCCAGCAGCAGTAGCGGGGGTGGCCCAATAGAGCAGTTCTTC.

This chain uses TRBV28 with TRBJ1-2, with 7 bases lining up with TRBD1. Per the germline V gene, CDR1 is MDHEN and CDR2 is SYDVKM. The J segment lost 8 bases and the V segment lost 4 bases, leaving 19 bases of the junction unmatched. The CDR3 runs to 17 residues. The CDR3 sequence is CASSWDRSLNYQVGYTF. CDR3 sequence (DNA): TGTGCCAGCAGTTGGGACAGATCGCTTAACTATCAAGTGGGCTACACCTTC.

The rearrangement links TRBV7-2 to TRBJ2-6, with D uncertain. The CDR3 length is 15 residues. Trimming cost V 6 bases and J 11 bases, with 20 bases left between them. Germline assignment: CDR1 SGHTA and CDR2 FQGNSA. In nucleotides, the CDR3 is TGTGCCAGCAGTTCCAGACCCGGCACCTCGGACGTCCTGACTTTC. It is translated as CASSSRPGTSDVLTF.

The rearrangement links TRBV11-2 to TRBJ2-7; no clear D gene. This CDR3 region has 14 residues. V was pared by 0 bases and J by 1 base, with 7 bases between. CDR1 and CDR2 (germline): SGHAT, FQNNGV. CDR3 region: CASSLDFRSYEQYF. CDR3 bases: TGTGCCAGCAGCTTAGATTTTCGGTCCTACGAGCAGTACTTC. Full variable domain (rest looked up from reference TRBV11-2 and TRBJ2-7): EAGVAQSPRYKIIEKRQSVAFWCNPISGHATLYWYQQILGQGPKLLIQFQNNGVVDDSQLPKDRFSAERLKGVDSTLKIQPAKLEDSAVYLCASSLDFRSYEQYFGPGTRLTVT.

The chain couples TRBV6-6 to TRBJ1-5; TRBD1 matches at 11 bases. Germline values: CDR1 MNHNY, CDR2 SVGAGI (reference sequence). CDR3 length: 14 amino acids. V shed 5 bases, J shed 10 bases, and the junction held 7 bases outside the gene matches. CDR3 loop: CASSRGQGGEPQHF. For the CDR3, the DNA is TGTGCCAGCAGTAGGGGACAGGGGGGAGAACCCCAGCATTTT.

This clone was counted a few times. The chain recombines TRBV25-1 with TRBJ1-5, with 7 bases identical to TRBD1. This CDR3 is built from 13 residues. Looked up from germline, CDR1 is MGHDK and CDR2 is SYGVNS. V lost 7 bases, J lost 2 bases, and 2 bases stayed unmatched. CDR3 sequence (DNA): TGTGCCAGCACTACAGGGGGCAATCAGCCCCAGCATTTT. Amino acid sequence: CASTTGGNQPQHF.

The chain combines TRBV4-1 with TRBJ2-4; no clear D gene. Germline V gene lookup returns CDR1 MGHRA and CDR2 YSYEKL. The CDR3 length is 14 residues. With 0 bases removed from V and 6 bases from J, the gap between germline ends came to 9 bases. The chain's CDR3 is CASSQEDHTNIQYF. DNA for the CDR3: TGCGCCAGCAGCCAAGAGGATCATACAAACATTCAGTACTTC.

The chain has TRBV20-1 and TRBJ2-7; no clear D gene. This CDR3 is 10 amino acids long. Deletions cut 6 bases from V and 3 bases from J, with 6 bases between. CDR1 and CDR2 from the germline V gene are DFQATT and SNEGSKA (reference sequence). CDR3 nucleotide sequence: TGCAGTGCAGTAGACTACGAGCAGTACTTC. Its protein is CSAVDYEQYF.

The chain couples TRBV15 to TRBJ2-5, with 8 positions matching TRBD2. This CDR3 spans 16 amino acids. Trimming removed 4 bases from V and 5 bases from J; junction bases left unmatched: 12. The germline gives CDR1 LNHNV, CDR2 YYDKDF (reference sequence). The CDR3 coding sequence is TGTGCCACCAGCACTACGATAGCGGGGCCCGGGGAGACCCAGTACTTC. It specifies CATSTTIAGPGETQYF.

The rearrangement links TRBV6-5 to TRBJ1-4, with D perhaps matching TRBD1 (5 bases). Trimming took 4 bases from V and 8 from J, leaving 8 bases between them. CDR3 size: 12 residues. Germline CDR1 MNHEY, CDR2 SVGAGI. As DNA, the CDR3 is TGTGCCAGCAGTTCTAGACAGGAAAAACTGTTTTTT. Translation: CASSSRQEKLFF.

The gene calls are TRBV5-1 and TRBJ2-3, with 10 bases that match TRBD2. The CDR3 extends over 15 amino acids. Germline values: CDR1 SGHRS, CDR2 YFSETQ. V was pared by 4 bases and J by 6 bases, with 8 bases of the junction left unmatched. CDR3 loop: CASSPLAGGHDTQYF. CDR3 bases: TGCGCCAGCAGCCCATTAGCGGGGGGACACGATACGCAGTATTTT.

This chain uses TRBV19 with TRBJ1-5; possible D gene TRBD1, 6 bases. This CDR3 is 16 amino acids long. V lost 7 bases and J 2 bases, leaving 18 bases between the germline ends. Germline CDR1 and CDR2: LNHDA and SQIVND (reference sequence). This chain's CDR3 is CASTLYRGAGNQPQHF. The DNA for the CDR3 is TGTGCCAGTACCCTCTACCGGGGGGCTGGCAATCAGCCCCAGCATTTT.

Remarks on this clone: A read error may account for a junction end that differs from germline. The V call is TRBV6-5, the J call TRBJ1-2; 7 nucleotides match TRBD1. The CDR3 covers 14 residues. Germline CDR1 is MNHEY and CDR2 is SVGAGI. CDR3 nucleotide sequence: TGTGCCAGCACAAAGCCGGGTCCAAGGGGGCTGTTGGAATTC. Protein sequence: CASTKPGPRGLLEF.

This clone has more than one count but fewer than ten. This sequence joins TRBV4-3 and TRBJ1-6; 9 bases agree with TRBD1. This CDR3 has 19 amino acids. After removal of 0 bases from V and 0 bases from J, the junction contained 6 bases not matched to a gene. Per germline, CDR1 LGHNA and CDR2 YSLEER. In nucleotides, the CDR3 is TGCGCCAGCAGCCAAGATAGGACAGGGGCCAGCTCCTATAATTCACCCCTCCACTTT. Translation gives CASSQDRTGASSYNSPLHF.

V gene TRBV10-1 combines with J gene TRBJ2-7; 12 bases are a match to TRBD2. Germline lookup yields CDR1 WNHNN and CDR2 SYGVQD (reference sequence). With V trimmed by 7 bases and J by 3 bases, 7 bases remained unmatched. The CDR3 length is 15 residues. CDR3 in amino acids: CASTPTSGGLYEQYF. The CDR3 nucleotides read TGCGCCAGCACCCCGACTAGCGGGGGCCTCTACGAGCAGTACTTC.

V is TRBV30 and J is TRBJ1-1; no definite D call. The germline CDR1 and CDR2 sequences are GTSNPN and SVGIG (reference sequence). The V and J ends lost 5 bases and 5 bases respectively, with 15 bases between them. The CDR3 length is 13 residues. Here the CDR3 DNA reads TGTGCCTGGGTCTGGCTGCGGGATACTGAAGCTTTCTTT. It encodes CAWVWLRDTEAFF.